This T cell receptor beta chain was observed in a study of cytomegalovirus exposure and HLA in healthy donors. General study findings and limits: Presence/absence analyses treated sequencing depth as roughly uniform across donors.

The germline V and J ends were trimmed by 7 bases and 4 bases, with 13 bases remaining between them. Germline assignment: CDR1 MNHEY and CDR2 SVGAGI. CDR3 length: 13 amino acids. Concerning this clone itself: Its specificity is not known.

The PCR employed 60 Vbeta primers together with 13 Jbeta primers. Original data processing: The authors later counted 65 million to 80 million unique TCR beta chains, around 9.9 million of them shared. Assay: immunoSEQ multiplex PCR; the TCRdb copy retains only in-frame clones and omits some. D and trimming were read from the DNA, whereas the V and J calls and clone size are those reported in that table. The data contain under 200,000 clones, almost 80% of them singletons. This TCR was recovered from a middle-aged man in good health and CMV-seropositive. The sample comprised PBMCs. This chain links TRBV6-5 with TRBJ1-2; D unresolved. The CDR3 DNA is TGTGCCAGCACCCGAACCGCGCTCTATGGCTACACCTTC. Its protein product is CASTRTALYGYTF.